These 19 T cell receptor beta chains were all obtained from the same sample, sequenced in a study of circulating CD8 cells and anti-PD-1 response in melanoma. Four subsets defined by PD-1 and/or TIGIT were sorted from live CD3+CD8+TCRalphabeta+ cells. TCR libraries were prepared from around 15 ng of total RNA with the QIAseq Immune Repertoire TCR panel. TCRdb analysed the reads with MiXCR anew, one entry per CDR3 protein. Among more than 1,000 distinct CDR3 sequences listed, approximately 8.4% were seen once. Sequences were derived from CD8+ T cells from PBMCs, sampled at baseline or after one month of anti-PD-1 therapy (not recorded which). Source of these receptors: a human donor with melanoma.

In its sample, this clonotype is medium-sized. The gene calls are TRBV19 and TRBJ1-2, with a weak D call TRBD1 (5 bases). This CDR3 is built from 14 residues. Germline-derived CDR1 and CDR2 are LNHDA and SQIVND (reference sequence). Trimming stripped 3 bases from V and 6 bases from J, with 14 bases between. The CDR3 region has the DNA TGTGCCAGTAGTATCTGGACGCCGGGGGATGGCTACACCTTC. Residues: CASSIWTPGDGYTF.

This clonotype is medium-sized in the sample. Here the CDR3 reads CASSLEAGVHEQYF. CDR3 nucleotide sequence: TGTGCCAGCAGTTTAGAGGCAGGGGTCCACGAGCAGTACTTC. This chain joins TRBV28 and TRBJ2-7; D may be TRBD1 (6 bases). The V end lost 2 bases, the J end lost 5 bases, and 13 bases lay between the germline ends. The CDR3 is made up of 14 amino acids. Germline assignment: CDR1 MDHEN and CDR2 SYDVKM.

This clonotype is large (0.1 to 1%) by share. The rearrangement links TRBV19 to TRBJ2-4, with D unclear. The CDR3 totals 14 residues. CDR1 and CDR2 (germline): LNHDA, SQIVND (reference sequence). V was shortened by 5 bases and J by 8 bases, with 16 bases between the two germline ends. The CDR3 region has the DNA TGTGCCAGTAGTGCCTGGGTCATTGGGCACATTCAGTACTTC. Translation gives CASSAWVIGHIQYF.

As for this clonotype: A much larger clone is a single base away; this may be a read error. The conserved phenylalanine or tryptophan is not found at the CDR3 terminus, so this likely reflects a read error. The chain joins TRBV27 to TRBJ1-6; unclear D gene. CDR3 length: 16 residues. V lost 6 bases, J lost 6 bases, and 18 bases lay in between. Germline lookup yields CDR1 MNHEY and CDR2 SMNVEV (reference sequence). This CDR3 reads CASSAVPTGGNSPLHL. The CDR3 nucleotides are TGTGCCAGCAGCGCAGTTCCGACGGGAGGTAATTCACCCCTCCACCTT.

In this sample, this clonotype is medium-sized. The chain links TRBV19 to TRBJ2-1, with 9 positions matching TRBD1. Per germline, CDR1 LNHDA and CDR2 SQIVND (reference sequence). This CDR3 is built from 14 residues. The ends lost 9 bases at V and 8 bases at J; junction bases unmatched: 11. The CDR3 nucleotides are TGTGCCAGCCGTGACGTGGACAGGGGCCATGAGCAGTTCTTC. It yields the protein CASRDVDRGHEQFF.

This clonotype counts as large. The chain carries TRBV6-6 and TRBJ2-4; possible D gene TRBD2, 6 bases. The CDR3 consists of 15 residues. Germline CDR1 reads MNHNY; CDR2 reads SVGAGI (reference sequence). Trimming left V 8 bases short and J 3 bases short, with 17 bases between. In DNA form, the CDR3 reads TGTGCCAGCGGTCCCGGGGGATTCGGCAAAAACATTCAGTACTTC. It yields the protein CASGPGGFGKNIQYF.

By share, this clonotype counts as medium-sized. This chain joins TRBV19 and TRBJ2-3, with unresolved D. Germline CDR1 reads LNHDA; CDR2 reads SQIVND (reference sequence). This CDR3 is built from 12 residues. V was trimmed by 3 bases and J by 6 bases, leaving 7 bases between them. The CDR3 bases are TGTGCCAGTAGTATGTGGGCGGATACGCAGTATTTT. As protein: CASSMWADTQYF.

This clonotype was counted a few times. The genes are TRBV19 and TRBJ1-1, with D tentatively TRBD1 (5 bases). From germline, CDR1 is LNHDA and CDR2 SQIVND (reference sequence). With 3 bases removed from V and 10 bases from J, the gap between germline ends came to 9 bases. The CDR3 length is 11 residues. The DNA for the CDR3 is TGTGCCAGTAGTATGTGGGACGGAGCTTTCTTT. This sequence encodes CASSMWDGAFF.

This sequence joins TRBV5-4 and TRBJ2-1; D remains ambiguous. Germline CDR1 SGHNT, CDR2 YYREEE (reference sequence). With 5 bases removed from V and 4 bases from J, the gap between germline ends came to 13 bases. The CDR3 consists of 14 residues. This chain's CDR3 is CASRVEMGYNEQFF. CDR3 DNA: TGTGCCAGCAGGGTCGAGATGGGGTACAATGAGCAGTTCTTC. Full variable domain (rest looked up from reference TRBV5-4 and TRBJ2-1): ETGVTQSPTHLIKTRGQQVTLRCSSQSGHNTVSWYQQALGQGPQFIFQYYREEENGRGNFPPRFSGLQFPNYSSELNVNALELDDSALYLCASRVEMGYNEQFFGPGTRLTVL.

The V call is TRBV29-1, the J call TRBJ2-1, with D possibly being TRBD2 (6 bases). This CDR3 contains 13 residues. The germline V gene has CDR1 SQVTM and CDR2 ANQGSEA. The germline V and J ends were trimmed by 7 bases and 4 bases, with 14 bases remaining between them. CDR3 DNA: TGCAGCGCAGAGACTAGGGATTACAATGAGCAGTTCTTC. As protein: CSAETRDYNEQFF.

This clonotype is termed large. The chain recombines TRBV5-1 with TRBJ2-5; the D is unclear. The length of the CDR3 is 15 residues. Germline V gives CDR1 SGHRS, CDR2 YFSETQ. The V gene lost 2 bases and the J gene lost 2 bases, with 13 bases spanning the gap. The CDR3 loop reads CASSFHSALQETQYF. For the CDR3, the DNA is TGCGCCAGCAGCTTCCACAGTGCCCTTCAAGAGACCCAGTACTTC. Together with reference TRBV5-1 and TRBJ2-5, the CDR3 gives the full variable domain: KAGVTQTPRYLIKTRGQQVTLSCSPISGHRSVSWYQQTPGQGLQFLFEYFSETQRNKGNFPGRFSGRQFSNSRSEMNVSTLELGDSALYLCASSFHSALQETQYFGPGTRLLVL.

This clonotype was counted only a few times. At one end, the junction sequence differs from germline, possibly due to a read error. CDR3 nucleotides: TGTGCCAGTAGTAACGGGGGTAGCCCATCCTGCAATGAGCAGTTCTTC. This translates into CASSNGGSPSCNEQFF. The V gene is TRBV19, the J gene TRBJ2-1, with a weak D call TRBD2 (6 bases). The germline CDR1 and CDR2 sequences are LNHDA and SQIVND (reference sequence). This CDR3 contains 16 residues. The variable domain in full, completed from reference TRBV19 and TRBJ2-1, reads DGGITQSPKYLFRKEGQNVTLSCEQNLNHDAMYWYRQDPGQGLRLIYYSQIVNDFQKGDIAEGYSVSREKKESFPLTVTSAQKNPTAFYLCASSNGGSPSCNEQFFGPGTRLTVL.

By share, this clonotype counts as large. This chain joins TRBV28 and TRBJ2-7; 12 bases are a match to TRBD2. The length of the CDR3 is 15 residues. Trimming at V came to 7 bases and at J to 2 bases, leaving 6 bases not matched to a gene. Looked up from germline, CDR1 is MDHEN and CDR2 is SYDVKM. The CDR3 DNA follows: TGTGCCAGCAACGGACTAGCGGGGCCGCCCTACGAGCAGTACTTC. This encodes CASNGLAGPPYEQYF.

By frequency in the sample, this clonotype is medium-sized. The chain has TRBV19 and TRBJ2-6, with D unresolved. CDR1 is LNHDA, CDR2 SQIVND, per germline (reference sequence). This CDR3 region has 15 residues. V was clipped by 0 bases and J by 0 bases, with 3 bases between them. CDR3 in DNA: TGTGCCAGTAGTATAGAGATCTCTGGGGCCAACGTCCTGACTTTC. Translating gives CASSIEISGANVLTF. The whole variable domain, filled in from reference TRBV19 and TRBJ2-6, reads DGGITQSPKYLFRKEGQNVTLSCEQNLNHDAMYWYRQDPGQGLRLIYYSQIVNDFQKGDIAEGYSVSREKKESFPLTVTSAQKNPTAFYLCASSIEISGANVLTFGAGSRLTVL.

This clonotype qualifies as medium-sized (0.01 to 0.1%). V usage is TRBV2 and J usage is TRBJ2-7, with D unresolved. V dropped 6 bases and J dropped 0 bases, with 24 bases sitting between them. This CDR3 is 18 amino acids long. Per the germline V gene, CDR1 is SNHLY and CDR2 is FYNNEI. CDR3 protein: CASSANPLDSIPSYEQYF. DNA of the CDR3: TGTGCCAGCAGCGCCAACCCTCTAGACTCGATCCCCTCCTACGAGCAGTACTTC. Together with reference TRBV2 and TRBJ2-7, the CDR3 gives the full variable domain: EPEVTQTPSHQVTQMGQEVILRCVPISNHLYFYWYRQILGQKVEFLVSFYNNEISEKSEIFDDQFSVERPDGSNFTLKIRSTKLEDSAMYFCASSANPLDSIPSYEQYFGPGTRLTVT.

This clonotype was seen a few times. The rearrangement joins TRBV19 to TRBJ1-2; 8 nucleotides align to TRBD1. The CDR3 spans 15 residues. Germline CDR1 LNHDA, CDR2 SQIVND (reference sequence). The J segment lost 8 bases and the V segment lost 3 bases, leaving 11 bases of the junction unmatched. The CDR3 is CASSIGQGPLSGYTF. The CDR3 DNA reads TGTGCCAGTAGTATCGGACAGGGCCCTCTTAGCGGCTACACCTTC.

This clonotype is labeled medium-sized. The chain uses TRBV7-8 and TRBJ1-1, with D maybe TRBD1 (5 bases). Germline V lookup: CDR1 SGHVS, CDR2 FQNEAQ. CDR3 size: 14 residues. V lost 0 bases, J lost 7 bases, and 12 bases lay in between. The CDR3 region is CASSLAFIGGEAFF. The CDR3 bases are TGTGCCAGCAGCTTAGCGTTTATCGGGGGTGAAGCTTTCTTT.

In this sample, this clonotype is large (0.1 to 1%). This chain uses TRBV29-1 with TRBJ2-2; D perhaps matches TRBD2 (6 bases). The germline V gene encodes CDR1 SQVTM and CDR2 ANQGSEA. This CDR3 comprises 12 residues. V lost 7 bases and J lost 4, with 10 bases in between. This chain's CDR3 is CSGRDLTGELFF. The CDR3 DNA follows: TGCAGCGGGAGGGACCTCACCGGGGAGCTGTTTTTT.

This clonotype is medium-sized within its sample. The CDR3 DNA reads TGTGCCAGCAGTTACGGGCAGGACTGGCGCAATGAGCAGTTCTTC. It is translated as CASSYGQDWRNEQFF. The chain recombines TRBV6-5 with TRBJ2-1; TRBD2 is a possible D gene (5 bases). Germline values: CDR1 MNHEY, CDR2 SVGAGI. The V and J ends lost 2 bases and 6 bases respectively, with 14 bases between them. This CDR3 has 15 amino acids.